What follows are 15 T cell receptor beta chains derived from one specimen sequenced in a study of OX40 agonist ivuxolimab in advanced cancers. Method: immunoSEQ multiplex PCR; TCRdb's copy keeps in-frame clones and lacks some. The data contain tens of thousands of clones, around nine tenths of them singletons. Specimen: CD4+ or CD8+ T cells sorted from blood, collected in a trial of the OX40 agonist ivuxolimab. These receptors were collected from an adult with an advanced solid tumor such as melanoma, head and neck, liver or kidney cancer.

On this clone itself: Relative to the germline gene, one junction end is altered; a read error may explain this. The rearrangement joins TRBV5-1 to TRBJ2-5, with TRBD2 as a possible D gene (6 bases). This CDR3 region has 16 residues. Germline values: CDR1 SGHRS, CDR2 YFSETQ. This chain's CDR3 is CAGSLAPGRTQETQYF. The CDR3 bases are TGCGCCGGCAGCTTGGCACCCGGGAGAACTCAAGAGACCCAGTACTTC.

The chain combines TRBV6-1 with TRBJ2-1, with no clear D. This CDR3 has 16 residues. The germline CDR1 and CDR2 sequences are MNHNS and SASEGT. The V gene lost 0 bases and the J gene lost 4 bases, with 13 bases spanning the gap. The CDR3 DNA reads TGTGCCAGCAGTGAAGCCTCCAAGCGACCTTACAATGAGCAGTTCTTC. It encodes CASSEASKRPYNEQFF.

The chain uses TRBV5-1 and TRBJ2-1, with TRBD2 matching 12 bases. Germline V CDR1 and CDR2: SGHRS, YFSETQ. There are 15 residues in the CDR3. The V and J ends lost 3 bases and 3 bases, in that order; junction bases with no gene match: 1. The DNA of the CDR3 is TGCGCCAGCAGCTGGGGACTAGCGGGCTACAATGAGCAGTTCTTC. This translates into CASSWGLAGYNEQFF.

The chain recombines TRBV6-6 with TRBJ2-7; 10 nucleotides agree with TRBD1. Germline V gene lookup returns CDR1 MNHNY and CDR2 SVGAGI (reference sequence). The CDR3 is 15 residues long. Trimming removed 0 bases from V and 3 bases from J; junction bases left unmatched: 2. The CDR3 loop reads CASSYSGTGVYEQYF. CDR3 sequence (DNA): TGTGCCAGCAGTTACTCCGGGACAGGGGTCTACGAGCAGTACTTC.

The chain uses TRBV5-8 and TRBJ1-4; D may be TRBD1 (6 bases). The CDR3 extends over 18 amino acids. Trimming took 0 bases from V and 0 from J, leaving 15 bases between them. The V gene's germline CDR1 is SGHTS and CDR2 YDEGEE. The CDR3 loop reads CASSLAGGPTATNEKLFF. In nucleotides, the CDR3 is TGTGCCAGCAGCTTGGCCGGGGGCCCCACCGCAACTAATGAAAAACTGTTTTTT.

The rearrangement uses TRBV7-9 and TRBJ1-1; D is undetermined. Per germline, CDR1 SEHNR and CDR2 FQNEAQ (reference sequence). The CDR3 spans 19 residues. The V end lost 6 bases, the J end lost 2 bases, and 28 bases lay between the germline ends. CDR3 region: CASSIDRDIGRLRNTEAFF. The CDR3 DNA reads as TGTGCCAGCAGTATCGACCGGGATATAGGACGTTTGCGTAACACTGAAGCTTTCTTT.

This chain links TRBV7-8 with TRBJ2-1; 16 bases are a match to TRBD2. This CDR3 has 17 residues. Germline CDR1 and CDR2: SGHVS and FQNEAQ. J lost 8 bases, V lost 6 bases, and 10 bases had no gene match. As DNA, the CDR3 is TGTGCCAGCAGGTCCGGGACTAGCGGGGGGGCCGGGTATGAGCAGTTCTTC. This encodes CASRSGTSGGAGYEQFF.

CDR3 sequence (DNA): TGTGCCATGGGGACGGATCTTTACAATGAGCAGTTCTTC. Translated, it gives CAMGTDLYNEQFF. This chain uses TRBV10-3 with TRBJ2-1; TRBD1 or TRBD2 may be the D gene (5 bases each). V lost 9 bases and J lost 4, with 13 bases in between. CDR1 is ENHRY and CDR2 is SYGVKD in the germline V gene. CDR3 size: 13 residues.

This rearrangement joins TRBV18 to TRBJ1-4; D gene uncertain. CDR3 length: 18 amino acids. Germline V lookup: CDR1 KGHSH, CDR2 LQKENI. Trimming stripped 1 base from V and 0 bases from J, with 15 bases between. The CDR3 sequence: CASSPRPVRDATNEKLFF. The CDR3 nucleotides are TGTGCCAGCTCACCACGCCCCGTTAGGGATGCAACTAATGAAAAACTGTTTTTT.

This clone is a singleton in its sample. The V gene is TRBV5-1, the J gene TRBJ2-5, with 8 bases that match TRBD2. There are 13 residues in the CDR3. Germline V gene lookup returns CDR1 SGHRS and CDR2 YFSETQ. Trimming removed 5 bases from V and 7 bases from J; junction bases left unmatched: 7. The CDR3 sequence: CASSREGPGTQYF. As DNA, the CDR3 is TGCGCCAGCAGTCGGGAGGGCCCAGGGACCCAGTACTTC.

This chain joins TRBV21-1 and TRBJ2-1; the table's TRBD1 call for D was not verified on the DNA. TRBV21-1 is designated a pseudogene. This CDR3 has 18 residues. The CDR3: CASSKVISGQGWDNEQFF. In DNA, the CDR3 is TGTGCCAGCAGCAAAGTTATCTCGGGGCAGGGGTGGGACAATGAGCAGTTCTTC.

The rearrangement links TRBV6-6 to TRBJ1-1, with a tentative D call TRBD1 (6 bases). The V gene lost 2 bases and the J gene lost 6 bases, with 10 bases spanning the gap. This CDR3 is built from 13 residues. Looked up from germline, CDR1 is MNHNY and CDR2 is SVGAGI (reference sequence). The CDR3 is CASSYRQAAEAFF. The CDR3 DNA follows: TGTGCCAGCAGTTACCGACAGGCGGCTGAAGCTTTCTTT.

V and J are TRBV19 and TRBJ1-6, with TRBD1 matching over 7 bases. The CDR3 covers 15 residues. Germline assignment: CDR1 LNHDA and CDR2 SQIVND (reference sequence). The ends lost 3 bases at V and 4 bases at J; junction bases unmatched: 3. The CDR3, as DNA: TGTGCCAGTAGTATCCTGGGACAGTATAATTCACCCCTCCACTTT. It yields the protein CASSILGQYNSPLHF.

CDR3 in DNA: TGTGCCAGCACCGTGGGGGGACGGCAATGGGAGCAGTACTTC. Its translation: CASTVGGRQWEQYF. The rearrangement links TRBV5-6 to TRBJ2-7; D possibly corresponds to TRBD2 (6 bases). The V gene's germline CDR1 is SGHDT and CDR2 YYEEEE. The length of the CDR3 is 14 residues. V gave up 6 bases and J gave up 7 bases, with 20 bases separating them. Full variable domain (outside the CDR3, taken from reference TRBV5-6 and TRBJ2-7): DAGVTQSPTHLIKTRGQQVTLRCSPKSGHDTVSWYQQALGQGPQFIFQYYEEEERQRGNFPDRFSGHQFPNYSSELNVNALLLGDSALYLCASTVGGRQWEQYFGPGTRLTVT.

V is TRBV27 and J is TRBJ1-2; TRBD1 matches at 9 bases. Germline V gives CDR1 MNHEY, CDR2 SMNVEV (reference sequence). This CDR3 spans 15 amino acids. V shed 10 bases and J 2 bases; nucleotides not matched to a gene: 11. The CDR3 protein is CATLPHRGQNYGYTF. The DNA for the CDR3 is TGTGCCACCCTCCCCCACAGGGGGCAAAACTATGGCTACACCTTC.